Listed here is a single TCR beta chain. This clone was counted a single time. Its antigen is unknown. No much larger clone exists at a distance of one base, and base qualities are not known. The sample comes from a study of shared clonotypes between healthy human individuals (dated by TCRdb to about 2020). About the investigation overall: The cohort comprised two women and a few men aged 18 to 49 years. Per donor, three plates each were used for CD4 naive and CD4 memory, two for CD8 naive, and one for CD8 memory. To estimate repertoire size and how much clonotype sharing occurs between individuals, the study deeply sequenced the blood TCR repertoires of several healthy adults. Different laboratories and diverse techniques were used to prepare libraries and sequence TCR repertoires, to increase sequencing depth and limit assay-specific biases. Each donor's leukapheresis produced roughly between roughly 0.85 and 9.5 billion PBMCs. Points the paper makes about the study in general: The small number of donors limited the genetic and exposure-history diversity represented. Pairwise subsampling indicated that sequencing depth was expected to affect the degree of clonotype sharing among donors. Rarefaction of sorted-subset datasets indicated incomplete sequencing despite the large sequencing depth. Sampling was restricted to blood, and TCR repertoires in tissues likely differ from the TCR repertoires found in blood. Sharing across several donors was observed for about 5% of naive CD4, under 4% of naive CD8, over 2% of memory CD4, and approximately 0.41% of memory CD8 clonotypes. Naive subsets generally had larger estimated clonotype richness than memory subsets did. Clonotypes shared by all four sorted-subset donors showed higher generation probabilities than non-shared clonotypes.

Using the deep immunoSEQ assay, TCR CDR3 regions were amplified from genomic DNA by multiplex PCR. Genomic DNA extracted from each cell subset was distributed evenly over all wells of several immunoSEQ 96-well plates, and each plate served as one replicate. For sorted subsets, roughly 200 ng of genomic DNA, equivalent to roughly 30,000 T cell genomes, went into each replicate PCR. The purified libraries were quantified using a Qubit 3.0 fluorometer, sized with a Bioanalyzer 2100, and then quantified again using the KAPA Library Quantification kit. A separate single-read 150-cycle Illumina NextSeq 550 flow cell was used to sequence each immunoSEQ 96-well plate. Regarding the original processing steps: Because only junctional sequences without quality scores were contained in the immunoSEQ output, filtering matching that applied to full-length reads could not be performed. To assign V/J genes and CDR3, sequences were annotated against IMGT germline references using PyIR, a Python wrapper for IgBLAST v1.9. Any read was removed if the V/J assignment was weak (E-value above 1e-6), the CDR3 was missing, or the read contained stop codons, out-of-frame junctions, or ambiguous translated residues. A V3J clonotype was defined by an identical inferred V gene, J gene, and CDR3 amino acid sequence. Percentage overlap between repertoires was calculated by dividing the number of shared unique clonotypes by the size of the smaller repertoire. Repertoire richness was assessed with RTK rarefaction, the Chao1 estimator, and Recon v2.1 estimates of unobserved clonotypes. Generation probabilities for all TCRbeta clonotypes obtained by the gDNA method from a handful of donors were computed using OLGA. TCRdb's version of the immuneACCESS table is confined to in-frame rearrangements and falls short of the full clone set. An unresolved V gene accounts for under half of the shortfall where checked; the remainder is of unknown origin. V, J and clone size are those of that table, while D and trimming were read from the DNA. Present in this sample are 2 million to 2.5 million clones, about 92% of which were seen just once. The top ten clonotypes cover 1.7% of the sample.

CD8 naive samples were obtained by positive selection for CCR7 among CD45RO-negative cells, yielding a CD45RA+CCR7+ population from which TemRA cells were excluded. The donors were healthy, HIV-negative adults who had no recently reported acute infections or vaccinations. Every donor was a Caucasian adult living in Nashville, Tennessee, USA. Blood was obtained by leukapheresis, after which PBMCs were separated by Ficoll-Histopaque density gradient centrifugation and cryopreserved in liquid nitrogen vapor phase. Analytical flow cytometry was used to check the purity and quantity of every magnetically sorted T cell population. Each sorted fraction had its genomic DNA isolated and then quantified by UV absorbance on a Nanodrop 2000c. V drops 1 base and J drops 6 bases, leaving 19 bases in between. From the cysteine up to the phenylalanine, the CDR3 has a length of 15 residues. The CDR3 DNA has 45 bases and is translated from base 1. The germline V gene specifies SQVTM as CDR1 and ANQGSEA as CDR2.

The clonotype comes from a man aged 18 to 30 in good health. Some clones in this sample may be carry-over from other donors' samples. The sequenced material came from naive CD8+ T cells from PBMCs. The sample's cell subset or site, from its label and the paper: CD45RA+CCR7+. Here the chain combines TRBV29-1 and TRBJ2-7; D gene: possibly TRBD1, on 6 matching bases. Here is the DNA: TGCAGCGTTGAAGGTACAGGGTTGCATCCAGGCGAGCAGTACTTC. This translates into CSVEGTGLHPGEQYF.